This note documents a single TCR beta chain sequence. Trimming at V came to 4 bases and at J to 3 bases, leaving 7 bases not matched to a gene. The germline CDR1 and CDR2 sequences are WNHNN and SYGVQD (reference sequence). The CDR3 loop spans 15 amino acids. Per the authors' pipeline: The authors estimated nucleated cell counts from reference gene primer amplification. Libraries were prepared by immunoSEQ multiplex PCR; TCRdb keeps only in-frame clonotypes and omits some of them. V and J calls and clone size are given by that table; D and trimming were obtained from the DNA. The profile shows tens of thousands of clones, 89% of them singletons. The sample originates from a study of blood T cell repertoires in COVID-19. Study context: COVID-19 samples collected from the United States, Italy and Spain covered acute and convalescent phases. T cells, B-cell-depleted T cells, or PBMCs provided the cDNA or gDNA that served as material.

This sequence was found in a human donor in a cohort sampled during active COVID-19. The V call is TRBV10-1, the J call TRBJ2-7; 9 bases fit TRBD1. The sequencing input was peripheral blood. The CDR3 region has the DNA TGCGCCAGCAGTGCCGGTGTGGGACAGGGCTACGAGCAGTACTTC. This codes for CASSAGVGQGYEQYF.